This is a list of T cell receptor beta chains from one sample in a study of blood T cell repertoires in COVID-19. Assay used: immunoSEQ multiplex PCR; TCRdb lists only in-frame clones, some missing. In the table there are about 190,000 clones, less than 80% of which are singletons. Sequenced input: peripheral blood. These receptors all come from a woman aged 45-59 years with acute or convalescent COVID-19. Both conserved end residues are part of each CDR3. A D gene is named only where the DNA matches it firmly. Only some rows state a clone size, as once, few, many or a class for expanded clones.

j_gene,d_gene,v_gene,abundance,CDR3aa,CDR3nt
TRBJ2-7,-,TRBV5-5,-,CASSLLGGAYEQYF,TGTGCCAGCAGCTTGCTGGGAGGCGCCTACGAGCAGTACTTC
TRBJ2-7,-,TRBV7-2,-,CASSLDMRSYEQYF,TGTGCCAGCAGCTTAGATATGCGATCCTACGAGCAGTACTTC
TRBJ2-5,-,TRBV9,-,CASSKYGSQETQYF,TGTGCCAGCAGCAAATACGGGAGCCAAGAGACCCAGTACTTC
TRBJ2-7,TRBD1,TRBV24-1,-,CATSDQGAREQYF,TGTGCCACCAGTGATCAGGGGGCTCGGGAGCAGTACTTC
TRBJ2-3,TRBD1,TRBV15,-,CATSRESDRGTDTQYF,TGTGCCACCAGCAGGGAATCGGACAGGGGTACAGATACGCAGTATTTT
TRBJ2-3,TRBD2,TRBV6-2/TRBV6-3,once,CASSTLMGEEREMGDTQYF,TGTGCCAGCAGTACACTTATGGGGGAAGAGCGGGAGATGGGAGATACGCAGTATTTT
TRBJ2-7,-,TRBV9,-,CASSVGPLPTGEQYF,TGTGCCAGCAGCGTAGGCCCCCTCCCGACAGGCGAGCAGTACTTC
TRBJ2-7,-,TRBV6-5,-,CASSYSVSTSYEQYF,TGTGCCAGCAGCTACTCCGTTAGTACCTCCTACGAGCAGTACTTC
TRBJ1-1,-,TRBV23-1,-,CASSPPRGTLLPPGGTEAFF,TGCGCCAGCAGTCCCCCCCGGGGGACACTTTTACCTCCGGGGGGCACTGAAGCTTTCTTT
TRBJ1-5,TRBD1,TRBV6-4,-,CASSYPGQIDQPQHF,TGTGCCAGCAGTTATCCGGGACAGATAGACCAGCCCCAGCATTTT